This T cell receptor (beta chain) was captured by sequencing in a study of beta chain features in type 1 diabetes. The study's findings and limits: Compared with healthy donors, patients appeared to share more similar naive, central memory and regulatory TCRB repertoires. Shorter TCRB CDR3s, moderately but significantly so, marked every one of the four CD4+ subsets in Type 1 diabetes patients.

The whole isolated RNA underwent reverse transcription, so sequencing captured expressed TCRB transcripts. Sequenced by immunoSEQ multiplex PCR; TCRdb stores in-frame clones only, minus some. The sample shows about 620,000 clones, 15% of them seen only once. Stem cell-like memory, regulatory, central memory and naive CD4+ cells were sorted via CD45RO/CCR7/CD25/CD127/CD95/CD27. Over 95% purity was reached by all sorted populations. Comments on this clone: Its antigen is not known.

The sample comprised naive CD4+ T cells from blood. The sequence came from a man in his late teens or twenties in good health.

CDR3 nucleotides: TGTGCCAGCAGTCTCGAACTAGCGGGAGAAGAGACCCAGTACTTC. It specifies CASSLELAGEETQYF. The chain links TRBV28 to TRBJ2-5; 11 bases fit TRBD2. Trimming took 5 bases from V and 3 from J; bases not matched to a gene: 5. Germline CDR1 reads MDHEN; CDR2 reads SYDVKM. CDR3 length: 15 residues. The full variable domain, in which reference TRBV28 and TRBJ2-5 provide the parts outside the CDR3, is DVKVTQSSRYLVKRTGEKVFLECVQDMDHENMFWYRQDPGLGLRLIYFSYDVKMKEKGDIPEGYSVSREKKERFSLILESASTNQTSMYLCASSLELAGEETQYFGPGTRLLVL.